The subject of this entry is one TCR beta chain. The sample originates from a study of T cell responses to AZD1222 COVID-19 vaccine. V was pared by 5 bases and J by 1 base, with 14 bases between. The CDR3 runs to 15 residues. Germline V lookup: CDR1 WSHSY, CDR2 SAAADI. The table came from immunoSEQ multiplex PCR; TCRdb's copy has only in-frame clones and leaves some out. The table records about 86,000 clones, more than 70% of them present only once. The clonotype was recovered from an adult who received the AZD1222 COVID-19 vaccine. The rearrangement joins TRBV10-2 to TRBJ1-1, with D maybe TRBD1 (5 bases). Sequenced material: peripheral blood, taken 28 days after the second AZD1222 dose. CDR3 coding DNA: TGCGCCAGCAGTCCGTCCCAGGGCTGGAACACTGAAGCTTTCTTT. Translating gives CASSPSQGWNTEAFF.